This entry lists 15 T cell receptor beta chains sequenced from one sample in a study of T cell repertoires in cytomegalovirus infection. TCRdb reprocessed the reads via MiXCR and lists one record per CDR3 protein. This sample has around 900,000 distinct CDR3 sequences, with around 30% found just once. The antigens for these receptors are not known. The sample consisted of cultured CD8+ T cells from PBMCs, taken from culture after CMV antigen stimulation. The receptors derive from a human donor in good health (CMV status not recorded). Some clones in this sample may be carry-over from other donors' samples.

As to this clonotype: The junction departs from germline at one end; a sequencing error may be responsible. This chain connects TRBV7-6 to TRBJ2-7; 7 bases are shared with TRBD1. This CDR3 spans 17 amino acids. Germline-derived CDR1 and CDR2 are SGHVS and FNYEAQ. CDR3 region: CASSSRLSRQGPYEQYF. The DNA of the CDR3 is TGTGCTAGCAGCTCCCGACTATCACGACAGGGACCTTACGAGCAGTACTTC.

To note about this clonotype: A clone one base away is much larger, so this may be a read error. The V gene is TRBV3-1, the J gene TRBJ1-4; weak D call: TRBD1 (5 bases). Germline assignment: CDR1 LGHDT and CDR2 YNNKEL (reference sequence). The CDR3 runs to 18 residues. The CDR3 sequence is CANSQDFARGPANEKLFF. In DNA, the CDR3 is TGTGCCAACAGCCAAGATTTCGCACGGGGACCGGCTAATGAAAAACTGTTTTTT.

In this sample, this clonotype turned up a few times. J is TRBJ2-3 and V is TRBV7-2; D is perhaps TRBD1 or TRBD2 (5 bases each). With 1 base removed from V and 4 bases from J, the gap between germline ends came to 9 bases. Germline CDR1 is SGHTA and CDR2 is FQGNSA. The CDR3 runs to 14 residues. The CDR3 region has the DNA TGTGCCAGCAGCTTAGTCGGGACCCCAGATACGCAGTATTTT. It codes for CASSLVGTPDTQYF. Looking up the rest from reference TRBV7-2 and TRBJ2-3 gives the full variable domain: GAGVSQSPSNKVTEKGKDVELRCDPISGHTALYWYRQSLGQGLEFLIYFQGNSAPDKSGLPSDRFSAERTGGSVSTLTIQRTQQEDSAVYLCASSLVGTPDTQYFGPGTRLTVL.

J is TRBJ2-1 and V is TRBV10-3; TRBD2 matches at 10 bases. The V segment lost 6 bases and the J segment 3 bases; nucleotides outside the gene matches: 5. CDR3 length: 15 amino acids. Germline CDR1 is ENHRY and CDR2 is SYGVKD. CDR3 sequence (DNA): TGTGCCATCAGGGTCGGGACTAGCGACTACAATGAGCAGTTCTTC. Its translation: CAIRVGTSDYNEQFF.

This clonotype has just a few counts. The V gene is TRBV19, the J gene TRBJ1-2; weak D call: TRBD1 (6 bases). V lost 9 bases, J lost 6 bases, and 11 bases lay in between. The CDR3 totals 11 residues. Germline V gene data show CDR1 as LNHDA and CDR2 as SQIVND (reference sequence). The CDR3: CASRDMDGYTF. The DNA of the CDR3 is TGTGCCAGCCGGGACATGGATGGCTACACCTTC.

The rearrangement uses TRBV4-3 and TRBJ1-5; D remains ambiguous. V lost 1 base, J lost 0 bases, and 13 bases lay in between. The CDR3 has 17 amino acids. Germline CDR1 LGHNA, CDR2 YSLEER. The CDR3 spells CASSQGYGRNSNQPQHF. The CDR3 DNA reads as TGCGCCAGCAGCCAAGGTTACGGTCGAAATAGCAATCAGCCCCAGCATTTT.

This clonotype was detected only a few times. The chain combines TRBV2 with TRBJ2-1; 9 bases line up with TRBD1. V trimming: 6 bases; J trimming: 2 bases; junction bases outside the gene matches: 8. The germline CDR1 and CDR2 sequences are SNHLY and FYNNEI. CDR3 length: 16 amino acids. The CDR3 sequence: CASRAAWDRAYNEQFF. In nucleotides, the CDR3 is TGTGCCAGCAGGGCCGCCTGGGACAGGGCCTACAATGAGCAGTTCTTC. The whole variable domain, filled in from reference TRBV2 and TRBJ2-1, reads EPEVTQTPSHQVTQMGQEVILRCVPISNHLYFYWYRQILGQKVEFLVSFYNNEISEKSEIFDDQFSVERPDGSNFTLKIRSTKLEDSAMYFCASRAAWDRAYNEQFFGPGTRLTVL.

V is TRBV5-6 and J is TRBJ2-1; D may be TRBD1 (6 bases). V lost 0 bases, J lost 1 base, and 11 bases lay in between. CDR1 SGHDT and CDR2 YYEEEE come from the germline V gene. CDR3 length: 16 amino acids. The CDR3, as DNA: TGTGCCAGCAGCTTGGAAGGGCAGGGGTCCTACAATGAGCAGTTCTTC. As protein: CASSLEGQGSYNEQFF.

This clonotype was counted at least ten times. The chain joins TRBV7-8 to TRBJ1-1, with a possible D match to TRBD1 (5 bases). Germline V gives CDR1 SGHVS, CDR2 FQNEAQ. V gave up 0 bases and J gave up 4 bases, with 15 bases separating them. The CDR3 has 16 residues. The CDR3 here is CASSLAFRDVGTEAFF. The CDR3 DNA sequence: TGTGCCAGCAGCTTAGCGTTTCGGGACGTGGGCACTGAAGCTTTCTTT.

The V and J genes are TRBV7-9 and TRBJ2-7; 10 bases match TRBD2. J gave up 7 bases and V 1 base, and 25 bases lay outside the gene matches. Per germline, CDR1 SEHNR and CDR2 FQNEAQ (reference sequence). The CDR3 totals 21 residues. The CDR3 protein is CASSLDPRLAGDLSSLREQYF. The CDR3, as DNA: TGTGCCAGCAGCTTAGACCCCCGGCTAGCGGGGGACCTTTCCTCCCTCCGGGAGCAGTACTTC.

This sequence joins TRBV27 and TRBJ2-6, with TRBD2 as a possible D gene (6 bases). V was clipped by 0 bases and J by 1 base, with 16 bases between them. CDR1 and CDR2 (germline): MNHEY, SMNVEV (reference sequence). The CDR3 totals 19 residues. The CDR3 DNA reads as TGTGCCAGCAGTTTATCGTGGGGACTCCTAGAATCTGGGGCCAACGTCCTGACTTTC. It specifies CASSLSWGLLESGANVLTF.

This chain links TRBV10-3 with TRBJ2-2, with D possibly matching TRBD1 (5 bases). The CDR3 runs 19 residues. Germline V gene data show CDR1 as ENHRY and CDR2 as SYGVKD. The V end was cut by 3 bases, the J end by 0 bases, with 20 bases between. The CDR3 is CAISDIAGAGSSNTGELFF. CDR3 coding DNA: TGTGCCATCAGTGATATAGCTGGGGCAGGTTCCTCGAACACCGGGGAGCTGTTTTTT.

This clonotype was recorded at least ten times. The chain carries TRBV6-1 and TRBJ1-1; 9 positions agree with TRBD1. The CDR3 is 17 residues long. Trimming took 4 bases from V and 6 from J; bases not matched to a gene: 15. Germline V gene data show CDR1 as MNHNS and CDR2 as SASEGT. This chain's CDR3 is CASSAWPGTGTNPEAFF. CDR3 bases: TGTGCCAGCAGTGCATGGCCTGGGACAGGGACTAATCCTGAAGCTTTCTTT.

Of note for this clonotype: The junction does not match germline at one end; this may be a read error. V and J are TRBV25-1 and TRBJ1-1; 9 positions match TRBD1. CDR3 length: 15 residues. Germline assignment: CDR1 MGHDK and CDR2 SYGVNS. For the CDR3, the DNA is TGTGTCAGCAGGGACAGGGTAGGAAAGGACACTGAAGCTTTCTTT. This sequence encodes CVSRDRVGKDTEAFF.

The chain links TRBV7-4 to TRBJ1-2; 9 positions match TRBD1. The CDR3 length is 17 residues. Germline V CDR1 and CDR2: SGHVT, SQSDAQ. With 1 base clipped from V and 1 base from J, the junction kept 7 bases outside the gene matches. The CDR3 here is CASSLGPRQGGNYGYTF. Here the CDR3 DNA reads TGTGCCAGCAGCTTAGGCCCGAGACAGGGGGGTAACTATGGCTACACCTTC. Looking up the rest from reference TRBV7-4 and TRBJ1-2 gives the full variable domain: GAGVSQSPRYKVAKRGRDVALRCDSISGHVTLYWYRQTLGQGSEVLTYSQSDAQRDKSGRPSGRFSAERPERSVSTLKIQRTEQGDSAVYLCASSLGPRQGGNYGYTFGSGTRLTVV.